The clone carrying this TCR beta chain was observed a few times. Its antigen remains unidentified. At one end the junction does not follow the germline gene, possibly because of a read error. The sample originates from a study of CD8 T cells in ankylosing spondylitis. Points from the study as a whole: Existing reports had already noted some motif variants in reactive arthritis synovial fluid and blood.

The CDR3 runs 13 residues. Looked up from germline, CDR1 is SSHAT and CDR2 is FNYEAQ (reference sequence). Making use of molecular barcodes, quantitative 5'-RACE generated TCR beta libraries. TCRdb recomputed calls from the 5' RACE reads with MiXCR, one row per CDR3 protein. The table shows about 220,000 distinct CDR3 sequences, with 10% to 13% occurring only once. Material: blood, either unsorted or a sorted T cell fraction (not recorded which). The V call is TRBV7-7, the J call TRBJ2-5; D unresolved. This TCR was recovered from a male donor with ankylosing spondylitis or in good health (not recorded which). The CDR3 sequence is CASSLGIRETQYF. The DNA for the CDR3 is TGTGCTAGCAGCTTAGGCATTCGGGAGACCCAGTACTTC. Combining the CDR3 with reference TRBV7-7 and TRBJ2-5 gives the whole variable domain GAGVSQSPRYKVTKRGQDVTLRCDPISSHATLYWYQQALGQGPEFLTYFNYEAQPDKSGLPSDRFSAERPEGSISTLTIQRTEQRDSAMYRCASSLGIRETQYFGPGTRLLVL.